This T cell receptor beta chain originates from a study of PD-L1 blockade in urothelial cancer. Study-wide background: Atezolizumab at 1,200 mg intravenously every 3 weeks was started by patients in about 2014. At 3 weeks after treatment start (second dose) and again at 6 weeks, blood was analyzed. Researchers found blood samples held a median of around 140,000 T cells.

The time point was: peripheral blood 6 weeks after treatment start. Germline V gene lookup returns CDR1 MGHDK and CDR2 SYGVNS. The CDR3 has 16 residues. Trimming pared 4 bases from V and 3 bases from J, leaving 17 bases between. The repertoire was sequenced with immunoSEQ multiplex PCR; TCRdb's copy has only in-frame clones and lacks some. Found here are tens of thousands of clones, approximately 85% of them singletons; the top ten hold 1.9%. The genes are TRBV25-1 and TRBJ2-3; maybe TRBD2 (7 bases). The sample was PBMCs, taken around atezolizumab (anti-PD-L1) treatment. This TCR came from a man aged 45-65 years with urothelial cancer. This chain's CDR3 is CASSVGGGPRTDTQYF. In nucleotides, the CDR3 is TGTGCCAGCAGTGTTGGGGGGGGCCCTAGGACAGATACGCAGTATTTT. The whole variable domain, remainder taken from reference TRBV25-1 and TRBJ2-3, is EADIYQTPRYLVIGTGKKITLECSQTMGHDKMYWYQQDPGMELHLIHYSYGVNSTEKGDLSSESTVSRIRTEHFPLTLESARPSHTSQYLCASSVGGGPRTDTQYFGPGTRLTVL.